Sequencing of this TCR beta chain was carried out in a study of blood T cells in healthy people across ages. General observations from the study: Total diversity from one million sequenced T cells was likely underestimated.

Regarding this clonotype: The antigen is not known.

Germline V gives CDR1 SEHNR, CDR2 FQNEAQ (reference sequence). V lost 2 bases and J lost 8; bases outside the gene matches: 8. There are 15 residues in the CDR3. Alongside a J-beta primer mix, a sample-barcoded 5' primer served in a second PCR lasting roughly 7 to 11 cycles. TCRdb fed the 5' RACE reads into MiXCR, producing one record per CDR3 protein. Among 1.8 million or so distinct CDR3 sequences listed, about two fifths were seen once. Each donor was a healthy Caucasian individual from Russia, aged 6 to 90. Donors gave about 10 milliliters of peripheral blood apiece. Sequencing was done on a sample of blood. The chain is built from TRBV7-9 and TRBJ2-1, with 8 bases identical to TRBD2. The TCR comes from a human donor in good health. CDR3 nucleotide sequence: TGTGCCAGCAGCTTAAGTAGCGGGGAGTACTATGAGCAGTTCTTC. Amino acid sequence: CASSLSSGEYYEQFF.